Sequencing of this T cell receptor (beta chain) was carried out in a study of CD8+ T cells in alopecia areata. Across the whole study: Treated patients were given oral tofacitinib, which was dosed at 5 to 10 mg twice daily. Study-wide results and caveats: Lesional scalp, especially alopecia totalis/universalis, showed higher clonality than normal scalp.

CDR1 MDHEN and CDR2 SYDVKM come from the germline V gene. The V end lost 6 bases, the J end lost 2 bases, and 10 bases lay between the germline ends. This CDR3 is built from 13 residues. In regard to this clone: Its antigen is not known.

It was cDNA, reverse transcribed from extracted RNA, that served as the sequencing template. Clones were read by immunoSEQ multiplex PCR, and TCRdb kept only the in-frame ones, dropping some. The sample lists 100,000 to 150,000 clones; roughly three fifths were seen once. The sequenced sample was CD4+ T cells sorted from blood, obtained at week 0. This receptor was taken from a human donor with alopecia areata. The chain combines TRBV28 with TRBJ2-5; no clear D gene. CDR3 amino acids: CASRNLIQETQYF. CDR3 coding DNA: TGTGCCAGCAGGAATCTCATTCAAGAGACCCAGTACTTC. Full variable domain (outside the CDR3, taken from reference TRBV28 and TRBJ2-5): DVKVTQSSRYLVKRTGEKVFLECVQDMDHENMFWYRQDPGLGLRLIYFSYDVKMKEKGDIPEGYSVSREKKERFSLILESASTNQTSMYLCASRNLIQETQYFGPGTRLLVL.